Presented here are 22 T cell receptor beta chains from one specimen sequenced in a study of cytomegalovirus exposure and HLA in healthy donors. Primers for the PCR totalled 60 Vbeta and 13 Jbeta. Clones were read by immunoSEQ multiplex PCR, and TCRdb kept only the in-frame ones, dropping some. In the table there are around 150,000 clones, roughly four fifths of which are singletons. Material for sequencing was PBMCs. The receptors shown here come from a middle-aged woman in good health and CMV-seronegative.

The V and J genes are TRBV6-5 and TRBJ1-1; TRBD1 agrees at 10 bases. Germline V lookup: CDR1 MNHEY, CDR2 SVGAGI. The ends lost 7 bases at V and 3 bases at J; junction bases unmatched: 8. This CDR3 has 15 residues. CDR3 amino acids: CASTKSGQGYTEAFF. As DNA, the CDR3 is TGTGCCAGCACTAAATCGGGACAGGGGTACACTGAAGCTTTCTTT.

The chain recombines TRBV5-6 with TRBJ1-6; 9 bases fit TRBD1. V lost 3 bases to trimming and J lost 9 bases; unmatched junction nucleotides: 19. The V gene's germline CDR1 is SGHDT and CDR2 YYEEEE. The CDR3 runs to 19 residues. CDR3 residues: CASSWSGTGRRFDGSPLHF. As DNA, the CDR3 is TGTGCCAGCAGCTGGTCCGGGACAGGGCGTAGGTTCGATGGTTCACCCCTCCACTTT.

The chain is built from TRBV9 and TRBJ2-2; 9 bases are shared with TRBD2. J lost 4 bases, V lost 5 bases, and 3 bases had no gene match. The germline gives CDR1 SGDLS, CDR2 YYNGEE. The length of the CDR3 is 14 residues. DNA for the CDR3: TGTGCCAGCAGGCTAGCGGGGTCCACCGGGGAGCTGTTTTTT. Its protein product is CASRLAGSTGELFF.

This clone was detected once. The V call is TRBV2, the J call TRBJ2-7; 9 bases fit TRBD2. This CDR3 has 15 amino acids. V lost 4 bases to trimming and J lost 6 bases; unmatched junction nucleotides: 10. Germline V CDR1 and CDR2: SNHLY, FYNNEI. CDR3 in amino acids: CASSVVAGAPGEQYF. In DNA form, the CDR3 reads TGTGCCAGCAGTGTGGTAGCGGGAGCCCCGGGCGAGCAGTACTTC.

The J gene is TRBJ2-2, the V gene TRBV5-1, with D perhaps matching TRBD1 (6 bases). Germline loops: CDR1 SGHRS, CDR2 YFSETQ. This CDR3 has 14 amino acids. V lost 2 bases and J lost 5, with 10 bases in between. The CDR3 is CASSLQGSTGELFF. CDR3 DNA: TGCGCCAGCAGCTTACAGGGTTCAACCGGGGAGCTGTTTTTT.

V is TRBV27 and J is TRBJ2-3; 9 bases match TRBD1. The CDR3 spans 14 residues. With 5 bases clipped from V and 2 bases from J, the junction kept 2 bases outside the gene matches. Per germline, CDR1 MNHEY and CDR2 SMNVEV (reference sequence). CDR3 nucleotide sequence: TGTGCCAGCAGTAGGGACAGGGCCACAGATACGCAGTATTTT. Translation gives CASSRDRATDTQYF.

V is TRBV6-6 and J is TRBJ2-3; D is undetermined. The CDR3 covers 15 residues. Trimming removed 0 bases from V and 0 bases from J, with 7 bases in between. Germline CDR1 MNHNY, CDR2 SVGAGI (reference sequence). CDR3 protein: CASSYSSPSTDTQYF. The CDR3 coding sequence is TGTGCCAGCAGTTACTCGAGCCCCAGCACAGATACGCAGTATTTT.

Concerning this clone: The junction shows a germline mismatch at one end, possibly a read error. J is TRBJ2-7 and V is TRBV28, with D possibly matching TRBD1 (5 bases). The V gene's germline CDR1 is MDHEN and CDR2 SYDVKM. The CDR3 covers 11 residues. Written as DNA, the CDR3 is TGTGCCAGCAGCCCCGGACAACGCTGCGGATTC. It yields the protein CASSPGQRCGF.

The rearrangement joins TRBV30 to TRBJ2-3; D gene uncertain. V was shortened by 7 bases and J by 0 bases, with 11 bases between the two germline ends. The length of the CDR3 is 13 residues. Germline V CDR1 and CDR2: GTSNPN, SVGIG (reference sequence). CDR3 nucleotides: TGTGCCTCTACGGCTAGAAGCACAGATACGCAGTATTTT. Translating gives CASTARSTDTQYF.

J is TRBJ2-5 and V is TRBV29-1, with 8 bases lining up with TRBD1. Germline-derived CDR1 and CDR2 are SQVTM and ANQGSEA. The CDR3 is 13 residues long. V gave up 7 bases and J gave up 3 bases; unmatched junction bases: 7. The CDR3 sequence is CSAEGQVKETQYF. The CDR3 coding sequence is TGCAGCGCCGAGGGACAGGTAAAAGAGACCCAGTACTTC.

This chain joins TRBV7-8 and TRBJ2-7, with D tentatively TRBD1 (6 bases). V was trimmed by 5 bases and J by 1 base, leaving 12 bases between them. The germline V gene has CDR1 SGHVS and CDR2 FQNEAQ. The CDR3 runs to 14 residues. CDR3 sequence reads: CASSHRTESYEQYF. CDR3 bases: TGTGCCAGCAGCCACCGGACAGAATCCTACGAGCAGTACTTC.

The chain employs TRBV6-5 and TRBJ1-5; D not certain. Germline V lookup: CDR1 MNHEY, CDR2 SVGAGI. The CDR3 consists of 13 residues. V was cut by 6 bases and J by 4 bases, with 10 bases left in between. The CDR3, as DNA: TGTGCCAGCAGCCCCGGAGTGAATCAGCCCCAGCATTTT. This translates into CASSPGVNQPQHF.

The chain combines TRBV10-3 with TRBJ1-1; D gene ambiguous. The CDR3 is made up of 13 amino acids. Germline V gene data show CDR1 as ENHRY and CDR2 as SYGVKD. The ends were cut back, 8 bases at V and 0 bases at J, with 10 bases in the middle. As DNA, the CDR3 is TGTGCCATCGAATCAGGATTGAACACTGAAGCTTTCTTT. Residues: CAIESGLNTEAFF.

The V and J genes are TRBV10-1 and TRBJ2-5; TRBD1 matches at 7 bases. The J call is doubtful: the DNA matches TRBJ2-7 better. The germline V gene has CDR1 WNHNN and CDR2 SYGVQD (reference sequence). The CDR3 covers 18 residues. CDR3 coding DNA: TGCGCCAGCAGTGAGACAAAAGCGACTCGACAGGGAACCTACGAGCAGTACTTC. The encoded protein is CASSETKATRQGTYEQYF.

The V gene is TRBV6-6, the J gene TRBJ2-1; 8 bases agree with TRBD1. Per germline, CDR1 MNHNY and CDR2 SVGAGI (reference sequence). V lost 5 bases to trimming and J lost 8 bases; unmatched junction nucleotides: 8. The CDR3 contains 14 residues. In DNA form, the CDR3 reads TGTGCCAGCAGTCCCCGACAGGGGTCCGATGAGCAGTTCTTC. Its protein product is CASSPRQGSDEQFF.

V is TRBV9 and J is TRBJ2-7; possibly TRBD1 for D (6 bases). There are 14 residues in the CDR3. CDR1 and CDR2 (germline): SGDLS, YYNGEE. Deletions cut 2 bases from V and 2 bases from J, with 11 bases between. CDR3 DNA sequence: TGTGCCAGCAGCGTGAATGACAGGCCCTACGAGCAGTACTTC. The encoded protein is CASSVNDRPYEQYF.

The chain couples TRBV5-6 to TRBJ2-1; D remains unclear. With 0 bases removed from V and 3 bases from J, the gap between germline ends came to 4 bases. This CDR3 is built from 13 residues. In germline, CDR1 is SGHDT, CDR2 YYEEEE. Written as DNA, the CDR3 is TGTGCCAGCAGCTTGGGAGGCTACAATGAGCAGTTCTTC. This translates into CASSLGGYNEQFF.

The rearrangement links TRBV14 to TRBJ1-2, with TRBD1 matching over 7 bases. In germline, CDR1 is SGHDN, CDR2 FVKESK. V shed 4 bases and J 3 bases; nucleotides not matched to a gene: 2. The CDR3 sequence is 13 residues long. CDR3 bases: TGTGCCAGCAGCCCGGGACAGCACTATGGCTACACCTTC. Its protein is CASSPGQHYGYTF. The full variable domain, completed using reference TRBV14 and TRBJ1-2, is EAGVTQFPSHSVIEKGQTVTLRCDPISGHDNLYWYRRVMGKEIKFLLHFVKESKQDESGMPNNRFLAERTGGTYSTLKVQPAELEDSGVYFCASSPGQHYGYTFGSGTRLTVV.

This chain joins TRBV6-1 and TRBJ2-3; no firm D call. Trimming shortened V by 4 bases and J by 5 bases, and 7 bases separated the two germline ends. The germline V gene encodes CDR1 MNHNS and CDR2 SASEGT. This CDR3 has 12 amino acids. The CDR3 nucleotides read TGTGCCAGCAGTGGGGCAGGAGATACGCAGTATTTT. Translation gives CASSGAGDTQYF.

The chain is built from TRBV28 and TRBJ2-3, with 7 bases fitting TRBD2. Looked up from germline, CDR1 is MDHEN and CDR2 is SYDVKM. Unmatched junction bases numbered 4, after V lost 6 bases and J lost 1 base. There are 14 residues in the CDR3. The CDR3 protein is CASRLADRTDTQYF. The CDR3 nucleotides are TGTGCCAGCAGGCTAGCGGACCGCACAGATACGCAGTATTTT.

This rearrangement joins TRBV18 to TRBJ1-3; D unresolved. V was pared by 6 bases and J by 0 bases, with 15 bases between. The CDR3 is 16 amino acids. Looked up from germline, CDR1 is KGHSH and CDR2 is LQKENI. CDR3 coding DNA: TGTGCCAGCTCTCAGTCAGAGGCCAGCTCTGGAAACACCATATATTTT. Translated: CASSQSEASSGNTIYF.

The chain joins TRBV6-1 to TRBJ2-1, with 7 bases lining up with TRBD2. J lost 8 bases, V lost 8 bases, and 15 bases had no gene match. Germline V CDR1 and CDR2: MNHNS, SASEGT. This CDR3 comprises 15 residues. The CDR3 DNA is TGTGCCAGCGGGGGAGGGGCTTTCCCACCCTATGAGCAGTTCTTC. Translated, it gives CASGGGAFPPYEQFF.